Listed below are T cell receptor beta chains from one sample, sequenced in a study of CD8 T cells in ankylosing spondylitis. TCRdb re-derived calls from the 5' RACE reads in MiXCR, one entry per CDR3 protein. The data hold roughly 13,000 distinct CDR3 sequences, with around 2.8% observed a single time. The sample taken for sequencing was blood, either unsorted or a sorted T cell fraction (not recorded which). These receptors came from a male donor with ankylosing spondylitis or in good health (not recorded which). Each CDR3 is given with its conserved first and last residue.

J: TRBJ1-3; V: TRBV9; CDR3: CASSDTGTQGNTIYF
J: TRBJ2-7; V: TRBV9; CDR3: CASSVGPGQQYF
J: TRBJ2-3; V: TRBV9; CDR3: CASSPRSSGRRPDTQYF
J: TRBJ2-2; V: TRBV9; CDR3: CASSVAGPGELFF
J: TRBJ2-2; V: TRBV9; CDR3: CASSVAIVTGELFF
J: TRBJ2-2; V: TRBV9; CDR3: CASSLRRLAETNTGELFF
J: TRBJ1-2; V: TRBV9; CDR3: CASSVALTEGAFYGYTF
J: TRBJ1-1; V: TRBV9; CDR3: CASSPSRQGAVEAFF
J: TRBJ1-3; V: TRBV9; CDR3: CASSVARGEYSGNTIYF
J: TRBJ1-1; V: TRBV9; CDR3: CASSVVPKIEAFF
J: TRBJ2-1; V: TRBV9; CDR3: CASSNTAKGYNEQFF
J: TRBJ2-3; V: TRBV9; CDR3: CASSVGISSTDTQYF
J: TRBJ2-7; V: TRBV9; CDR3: CASSVGGGETREQYF
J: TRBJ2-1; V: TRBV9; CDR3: CASSLAGSGGSYNEQFF
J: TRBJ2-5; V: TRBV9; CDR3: CASSRRGAGSQETQYF
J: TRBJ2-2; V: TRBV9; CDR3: CASSVGAGLGTGELFF
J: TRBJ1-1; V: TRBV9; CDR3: CASSVEPPPHSSEAFF
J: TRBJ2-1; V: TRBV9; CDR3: CASSVGGGGLTWNEQFF
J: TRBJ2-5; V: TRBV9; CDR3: CASSVDGGPETQYF
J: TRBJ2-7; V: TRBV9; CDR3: CASSRDSYEQYF
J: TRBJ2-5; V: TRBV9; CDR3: CASSETIAGQGETQYF
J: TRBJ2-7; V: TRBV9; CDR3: CASSARDRGREQYF
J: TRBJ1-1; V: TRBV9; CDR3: CASSVATGASDTEAFF
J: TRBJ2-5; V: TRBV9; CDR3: CASSVTSGIETQYF
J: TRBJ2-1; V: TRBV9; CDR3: CASSPGTSGGLGNEQFF
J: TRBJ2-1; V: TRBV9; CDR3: CASSGGSWSYNEQFF
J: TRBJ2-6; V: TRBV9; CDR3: CASSPHATGANVLTF
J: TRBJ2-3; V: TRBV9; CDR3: CASSVVSGGWSDTQYF
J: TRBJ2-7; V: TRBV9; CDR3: CASSGQGASGEQYF
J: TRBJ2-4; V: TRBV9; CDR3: CASSAELAAENIQYF
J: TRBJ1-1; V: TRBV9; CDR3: CASSVVQGSTEAFF
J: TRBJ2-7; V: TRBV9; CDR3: CASSVAGGGLGEQYF
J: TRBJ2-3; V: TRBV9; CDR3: CASNRVTDTQYF
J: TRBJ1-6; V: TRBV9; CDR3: CASSQGQGSDSPLHF
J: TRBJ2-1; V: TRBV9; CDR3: CASSAPGQGFYNEQFF